This T cell receptor beta chain is drawn from a study of blood T cell repertoires in COVID-19. TCRdb keeps only in-frame clones here, not all; method: immunoSEQ multiplex PCR. Of over 150,000 clones in the sample, approximately 91% were seen once. The germline V gene has CDR1 SGDLS and CDR2 YYNGEE. The germline V and J ends were trimmed by 0 bases and 9 bases, with 4 bases remaining between them. The CDR3 runs to 11 residues. The V call is TRBV9, the J call TRBJ2-1; D not resolved. The source material was peripheral blood. This receptor was taken from a man aged 30 to 39 with acute or convalescent COVID-19. DNA of the CDR3: TGTGCCAGCAGCGTAGGGAGTGAGCAGTTCTTC. Translated: CASSVGSEQFF.